This TCR beta chain emerged from a study of T cells after yellow fever vaccination (dated by TCRdb to between 2018 and 2021). Regarding the complete study: The SMART-Seq v4 Ultra Low Input RNA kit was used to prepare libraries from fractions with low cell numbers. To follow T-cell clones before and after primary and booster YFV17D yellow fever vaccination, bulk TCR alpha and beta repertoires were sequenced over time. The cohort comprised two healthy male donors, one aged 18 to 30 and one aged 30 to 40 years. Bulk PBMC replicates and cell subsets were isolated from blood drawn at multiple timepoints before and after both primary and secondary immunization.

CDR1 and CDR2 are read off the germline V gene as SGHVS and FQNEAQ. V is shortened by 5 bases, J by 2 bases, and the region joining them spans 16 bases. The CDR3 runs 16 amino acids, cysteine and phenylalanine included. Only the CDR3 portion is preserved as DNA: 48 bases, with reading frame beginning at the first base. The intended sense of this specimen's treatment or condition label: live attenuated yellow fever vaccine strain. PBMCs were isolated from peripheral blood using a standard Ficoll-Paque protocol. CD4 and CD8 T-cell fractions were isolated with Dynabeads CD4 and CD8 positive selection kits. TriZol was used to extract RNA from bulk PBMCs, from CD4 and CD8 fractions, and from dextramer-positive and dextramer-negative fractions. Study-wide conclusions, independent of this receptor: After the booster, most of the clones that had expanded following primary vaccination were detected again (just under 97% of CD4 and around 87% of CD8), which suggests that memory was broadly maintained. A small fraction of clonotypes showed up in both the CD4 and CD8 compartments, probably as a result of convergent recombination. Because only two donors were included in the study, the extent to which the findings can be generalized is limited. Computational filtering was needed because FACS-sorted repertoires could contain abundant contaminating clonotypes from the bulk population. The secondary T-cell response was found to be weaker but faster than the primary response, with a peak reached on day 5 rather than on day 15.

Sequencing used an Illumina NovaSeq 6000. TCR cDNA was made using 5'RACE template switching, a step that added a universal primer site and unique molecular identifiers. cDNA synthesis was primed from both the TCR alpha and TCR beta constant segments. Library amplification involved two PCR steps, and the second step added sample barcodes and sequencing adapters. Libraries were sequenced on Illumina HiSeq 2500 (2x100 bp) or NovaSeq (2x150 bp). Regarding the original processing steps: MIGEC handled demultiplexing of reads and collapsing into UMI consensus sequences, while MiXCR performed V(D)J alignment. Vaccine-responding clonotypes were identified with edgeR using replicate PBMC samples, with FDR below 0.01 and a log2 fold change above 5 up to day 15 being required. Bulk clonotypes were assigned CD4 or CD8 identity according to which sequenced CD4 or CD8 repertoire held them at higher abundance. The raw public data were reprocessed by TCRdb itself: fastp quality trimming at Q25, MiXCR clonotype calling, in-frame beta chains only. Under each unique CDR3 protein, matching rows form one entry showing the most common genes and DNA. The V and J calls and clone size are TCRdb's, not the authors'. This sample gives about 340,000 distinct CDR3 sequences in total; around 13% of them show up just once. 2.5% to 4% of the sample is taken by the ten largest.

Comments on this clonotype: Its antigen remains unidentified. The input lacks base qualities; no much larger clone sits a single base away.

The sequencing used CD4+ T cells sorted from PBMCs, collected 15 days after the yellow fever booster vaccination. This TCR derives from a man between 18 and 29 years old who received the YFV17D yellow fever vaccine. Rearrangement joined TRBV7-8 to TRBJ1-3, with TRBD1 tentatively as D gene (5 bases match). The CDR3 protein sequence reads: CASSPGGGVTGNTIYF. DNA sequence: TGTGCCAGCAGCCCCGGGGGGGGGGTAACTGGAAACACCATATATTTT.